This TCR beta chain is from a study of tumor and adjacent non-tumor tissue in lung cancer. Looking at the study overall: Each sample yielded approximately 4 million productive TCRbeta reads on average.

J was trimmed by 6 bases and V by 3 bases; bases with no gene match: 7. This CDR3 has 14 residues. Germline CDR1 and CDR2: DFQATT and SNEGSKA (reference sequence). This clonotype was found many times. RNA was extracted from bulk tissue without any cell sorting. Distant lung tissue was collected more than 3 cm away from the tumor edge. Between August and November 2014, newly diagnosed, chemotherapy-naive lung cancer patients underwent thoracic surgery in China. Three rounds of nested PCR, following a modified ARM-PCR protocol, produced the TCRbeta library. TCRdb independently ran MiXCR on the multiplex PCR reads; one entry per CDR3 protein. The data show over 80,000 distinct CDR3 sequences, with 75% to 85% seen just once and roughly 33% held by the top ten.

The source of this sequence is a man aged 60-69 years with small cell lung cancer. Sequenced material: distant non-tumor lung tissue. The chain combines TRBV20-1 with TRBJ2-2; 7 nucleotides line up with TRBD2. The CDR3 spells CSASPGLVSGELFF. In DNA form, the CDR3 reads TGCAGTGCTAGCCCTGGACTAGTTTCCGGGGAGCTGTTTTTT.